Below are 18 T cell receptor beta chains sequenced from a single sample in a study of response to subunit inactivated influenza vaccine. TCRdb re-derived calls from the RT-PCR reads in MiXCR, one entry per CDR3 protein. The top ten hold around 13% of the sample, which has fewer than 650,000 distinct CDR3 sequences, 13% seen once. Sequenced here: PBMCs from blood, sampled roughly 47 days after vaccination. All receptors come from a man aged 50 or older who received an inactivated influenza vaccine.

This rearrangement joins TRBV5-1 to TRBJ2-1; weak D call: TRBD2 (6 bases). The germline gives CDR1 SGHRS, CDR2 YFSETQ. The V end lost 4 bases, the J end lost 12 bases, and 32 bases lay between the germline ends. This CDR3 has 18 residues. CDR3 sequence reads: CASSPFPRERRSMSGQFF. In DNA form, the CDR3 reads TGCGCCAGCAGCCCCTTCCCACGGGAGAGAAGATCAATGAGCGGGCAGTTCTTC. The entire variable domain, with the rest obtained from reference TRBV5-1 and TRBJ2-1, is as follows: KAGVTQTPRYLIKTRGQQVTLSCSPISGHRSVSWYQQTPGQGLQFLFEYFSETQRNKGNFPGRFSGRQFSNSRSEMNVSTLELGDSALYLCASSPFPRERRSMSGQFFGPGTRLTVL.

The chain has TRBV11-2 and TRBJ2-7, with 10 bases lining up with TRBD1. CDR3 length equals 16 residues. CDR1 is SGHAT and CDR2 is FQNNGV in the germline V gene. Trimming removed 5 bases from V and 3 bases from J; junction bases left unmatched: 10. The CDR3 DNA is TGTGCCAGCAGCGTATACTTGGACAGGGGGAACTACGAGCAGTACTTC. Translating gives CASSVYLDRGNYEQYF. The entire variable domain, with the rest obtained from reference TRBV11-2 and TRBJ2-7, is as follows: EAGVAQSPRYKIIEKRQSVAFWCNPISGHATLYWYQQILGQGPKLLIQFQNNGVVDDSQLPKDRFSAERLKGVDSTLKIQPAKLEDSAVYLCASSVYLDRGNYEQYFGPGTRLTVT.

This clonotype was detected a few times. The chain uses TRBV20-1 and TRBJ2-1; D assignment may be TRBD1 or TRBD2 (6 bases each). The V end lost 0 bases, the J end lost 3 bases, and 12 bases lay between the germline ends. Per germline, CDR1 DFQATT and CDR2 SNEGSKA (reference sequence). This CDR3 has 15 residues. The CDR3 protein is CSARDPGGHYNEQFF. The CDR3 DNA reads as TGCAGTGCTAGAGACCCCGGGGGACACTACAATGAGCAGTTCTTC.

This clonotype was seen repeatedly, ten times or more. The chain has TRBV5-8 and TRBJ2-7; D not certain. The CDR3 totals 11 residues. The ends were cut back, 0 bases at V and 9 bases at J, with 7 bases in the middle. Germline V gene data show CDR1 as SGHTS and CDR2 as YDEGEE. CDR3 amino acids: CASSLAGGQYF. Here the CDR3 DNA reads TGTGCCAGCAGCTTGGCGGGTGGGCAGTACTTC.

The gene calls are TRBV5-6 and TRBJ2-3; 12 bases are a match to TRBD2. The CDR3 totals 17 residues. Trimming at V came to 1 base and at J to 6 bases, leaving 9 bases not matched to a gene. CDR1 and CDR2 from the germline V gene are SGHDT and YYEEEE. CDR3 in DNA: TGTGCCAGCAGCTTGACGGCTAGCGGGGGGGCTTCGGATACGCAGTATTTT. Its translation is CASSLTASGGASDTQYF. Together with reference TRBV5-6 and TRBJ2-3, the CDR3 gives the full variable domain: DAGVTQSPTHLIKTRGQQVTLRCSPKSGHDTVSWYQQALGQGPQFIFQYYEEEERQRGNFPDRFSGHQFPNYSSELNVNALLLGDSALYLCASSLTASGGASDTQYFGPGTRLTVL.

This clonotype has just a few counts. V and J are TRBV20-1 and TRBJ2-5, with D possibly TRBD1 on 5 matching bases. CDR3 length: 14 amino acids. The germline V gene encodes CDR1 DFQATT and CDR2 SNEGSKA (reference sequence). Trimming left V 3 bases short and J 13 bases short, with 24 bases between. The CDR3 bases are TGCAGTGCTAGCTTATCCCTGGGGCGCGAAGGTCGGTACTTC. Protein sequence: CSASLSLGREGRYF.

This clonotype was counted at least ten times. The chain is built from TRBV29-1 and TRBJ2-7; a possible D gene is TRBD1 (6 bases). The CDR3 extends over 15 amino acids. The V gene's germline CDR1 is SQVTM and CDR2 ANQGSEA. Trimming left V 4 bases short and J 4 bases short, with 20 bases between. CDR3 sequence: CSVVKTLGAVYEQYF. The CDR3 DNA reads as TGCAGCGTTGTAAAAACCTTGGGGGCGGTGTACGAGCAGTACTTC.

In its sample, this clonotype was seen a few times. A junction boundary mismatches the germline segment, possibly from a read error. The CDR3 coding sequence is TGCGCCAGCAGCCAAGATTCGAAACTAGCGCCACCATCCTTC. This sequence encodes CASSQDSKLAPPSF. The rearrangement joins TRBV4-3 to TRBJ2-1; 7 nucleotides align to TRBD2. In germline, CDR1 is LGHNA, CDR2 YSLEER. This CDR3 region has 14 residues.

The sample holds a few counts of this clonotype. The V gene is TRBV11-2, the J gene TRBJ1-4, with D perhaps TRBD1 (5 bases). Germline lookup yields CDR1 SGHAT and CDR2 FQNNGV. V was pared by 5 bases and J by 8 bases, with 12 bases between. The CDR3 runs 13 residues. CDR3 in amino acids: CASSPGGGEKLFF. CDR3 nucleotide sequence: TGTGCCAGCAGCCCCGGGGGGGGGGAAAAACTGTTTTTT.

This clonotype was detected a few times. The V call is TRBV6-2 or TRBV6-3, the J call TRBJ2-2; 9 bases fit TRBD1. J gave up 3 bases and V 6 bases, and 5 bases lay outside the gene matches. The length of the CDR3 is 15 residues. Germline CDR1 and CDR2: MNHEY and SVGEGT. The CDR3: CASSHRGPDTGELFF. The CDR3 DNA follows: TGTGCCAGCAGCCACAGGGGGCCGGACACCGGGGAGCTGTTTTTT.

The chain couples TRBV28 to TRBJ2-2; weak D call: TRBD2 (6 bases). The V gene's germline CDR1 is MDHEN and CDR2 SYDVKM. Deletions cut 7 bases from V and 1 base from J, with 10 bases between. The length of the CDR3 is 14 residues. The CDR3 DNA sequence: TGTGCCAGCACCGCCGGGGGGAACACCGGGGAGCTGTTTTTT. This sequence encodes CASTAGGNTGELFF.

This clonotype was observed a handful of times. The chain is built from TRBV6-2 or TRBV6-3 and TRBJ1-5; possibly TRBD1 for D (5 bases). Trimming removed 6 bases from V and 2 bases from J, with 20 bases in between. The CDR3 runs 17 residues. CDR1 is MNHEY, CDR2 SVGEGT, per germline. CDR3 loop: CASSASQGVGGNQPQHF. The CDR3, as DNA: TGTGCCAGCAGCGCTAGCCAGGGCGTCGGCGGCAATCAGCCCCAGCATTTT.

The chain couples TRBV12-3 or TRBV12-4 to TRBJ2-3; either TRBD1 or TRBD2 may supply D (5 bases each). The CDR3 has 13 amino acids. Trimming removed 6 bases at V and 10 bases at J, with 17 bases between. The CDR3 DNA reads TGTGCCAGCAGCCATGGCCGAGGGGCAGCGCAGTATTTT. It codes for CASSHGRGAAQYF.

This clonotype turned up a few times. As DNA, the CDR3 is TGTGCCAGCAGCTTAGCGTTGGCGGGGTTCAATGAGCAGTTCTTC. Translating it yields CASSLALAGFNEQFF. The chain joins TRBV7-2 to TRBJ2-1; the D gene is possibly TRBD2 (6 bases). V was cut by 0 bases and J by 6 bases, with 12 bases left in between. Germline V gene data show CDR1 as SGHTA and CDR2 as FQGNSA. The CDR3 runs to 15 residues. Filled out from reference TRBV7-2 and TRBJ2-1, the complete variable domain reads GAGVSQSPSNKVTEKGKDVELRCDPISGHTALYWYRQSLGQGLEFLIYFQGNSAPDKSGLPSDRFSAERTGGSVSTLTIQRTQQEDSAVYLCASSLALAGFNEQFFGPGTRLTVL.

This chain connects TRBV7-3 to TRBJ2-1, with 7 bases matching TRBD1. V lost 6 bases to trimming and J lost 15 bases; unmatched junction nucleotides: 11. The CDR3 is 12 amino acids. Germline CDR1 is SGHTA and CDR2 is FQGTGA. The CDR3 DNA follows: TGTGCCAGCAGTTTTTCTCGGGACAGATTGTTCTTC. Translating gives CASSFSRDRLFF.

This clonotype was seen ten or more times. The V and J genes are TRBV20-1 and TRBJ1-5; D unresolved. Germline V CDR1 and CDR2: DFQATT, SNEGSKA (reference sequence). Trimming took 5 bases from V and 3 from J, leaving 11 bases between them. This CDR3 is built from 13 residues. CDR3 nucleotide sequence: TGCAGTGCTGTAGCTTGGGTCAATCAGCCCCAGCATTTT. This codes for CSAVAWVNQPQHF.

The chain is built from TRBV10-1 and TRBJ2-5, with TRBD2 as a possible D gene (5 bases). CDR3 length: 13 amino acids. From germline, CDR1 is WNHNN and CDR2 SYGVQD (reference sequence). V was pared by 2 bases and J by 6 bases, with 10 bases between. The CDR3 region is CASSEGLLQTQYF. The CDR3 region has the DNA TGCGCCAGCAGTGAGGGACTTTTACAGACCCAGTACTTC.

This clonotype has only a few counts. The DNA of the CDR3 is TGCGCCAGCAGTCGCAGGGGGGATCAGCAAGAGACCCAGTACTTC. This sequence encodes CASSRRGDQQETQYF. V usage is TRBV5-1 and J usage is TRBJ2-5; the D gene is possibly TRBD1 (7 bases). From germline, CDR1 is SGHRS and CDR2 YFSETQ. The V gene lost 5 bases and the J gene lost 2 bases, with 16 bases spanning the gap. The CDR3 has 15 residues.